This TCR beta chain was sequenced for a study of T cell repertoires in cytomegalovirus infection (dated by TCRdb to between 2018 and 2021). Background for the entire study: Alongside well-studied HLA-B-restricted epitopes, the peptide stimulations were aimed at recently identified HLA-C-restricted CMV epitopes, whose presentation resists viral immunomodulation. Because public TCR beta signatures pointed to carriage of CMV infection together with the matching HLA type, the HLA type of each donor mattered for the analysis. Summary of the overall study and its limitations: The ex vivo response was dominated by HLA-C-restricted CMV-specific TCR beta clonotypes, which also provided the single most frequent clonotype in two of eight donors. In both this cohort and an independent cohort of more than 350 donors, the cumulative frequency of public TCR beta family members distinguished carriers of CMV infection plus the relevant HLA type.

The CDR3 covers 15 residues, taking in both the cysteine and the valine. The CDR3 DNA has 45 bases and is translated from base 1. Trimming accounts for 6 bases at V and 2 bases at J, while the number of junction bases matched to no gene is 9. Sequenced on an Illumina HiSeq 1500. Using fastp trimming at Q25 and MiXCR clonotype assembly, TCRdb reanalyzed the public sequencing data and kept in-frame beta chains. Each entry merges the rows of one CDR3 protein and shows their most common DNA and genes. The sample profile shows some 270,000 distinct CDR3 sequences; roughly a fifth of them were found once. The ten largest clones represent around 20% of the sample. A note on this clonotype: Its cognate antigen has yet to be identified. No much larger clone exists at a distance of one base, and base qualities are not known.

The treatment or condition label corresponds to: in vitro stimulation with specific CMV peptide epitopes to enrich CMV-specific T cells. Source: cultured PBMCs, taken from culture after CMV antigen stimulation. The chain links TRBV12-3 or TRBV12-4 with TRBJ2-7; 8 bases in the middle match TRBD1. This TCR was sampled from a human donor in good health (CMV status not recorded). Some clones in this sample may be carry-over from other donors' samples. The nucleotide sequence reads TGTGCCAGCAGCTCCGACAGGGGATCCGCCTACGAGCAGTACGTC. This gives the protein CASSSDRGSAYEQYV.